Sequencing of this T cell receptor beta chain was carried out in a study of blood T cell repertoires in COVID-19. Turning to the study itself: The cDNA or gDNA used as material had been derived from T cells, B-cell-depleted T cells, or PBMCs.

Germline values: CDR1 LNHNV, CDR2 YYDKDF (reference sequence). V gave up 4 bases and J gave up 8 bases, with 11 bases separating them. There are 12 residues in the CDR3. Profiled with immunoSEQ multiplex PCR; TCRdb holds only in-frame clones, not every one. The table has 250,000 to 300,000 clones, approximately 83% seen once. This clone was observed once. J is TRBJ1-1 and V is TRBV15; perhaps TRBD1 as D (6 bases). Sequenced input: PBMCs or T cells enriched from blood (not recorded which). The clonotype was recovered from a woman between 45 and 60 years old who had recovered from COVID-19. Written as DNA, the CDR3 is TGTGCCACCAGCAACCAGGGGTCCGAAGCTTTCTTT. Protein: CATSNQGSEAFF.